This T cell receptor beta chain derives from a study of T cell responses to AZD1222 COVID-19 vaccine. Study context: Second doses at about 4 or about 12 weeks were pooled. Findings and limits, study-wide: There were mostly white British donors and more females than males, and clonal diversity was possibly underestimated. Only six or seven AZD1222 recipients tested seropositive at baseline.

With regard to this clone: Its antigen is unidentified.

Sequenced by immunoSEQ multiplex PCR; TCRdb stores in-frame clones only, minus some. This sample has 100,000 to 110,000 clones; around nine tenths occur once, and the top ten carry roughly 15%. The CDR3 sequence is 13 residues long. Germline V CDR1 and CDR2: MNHEY, SVGAGI. The junction had 6 bases not matched to a gene; V was cut back by 6 bases and J by 6 bases. The source material was peripheral blood, sampled on day 0 of AZD1222 vaccination. The TCR sequence derives from an adult in good health. The chain links TRBV6-5 to TRBJ2-7, with 9 positions matching TRBD1. The CDR3 loop is CASSTQGAGEQYF. CDR3 nucleotide sequence: TGTGCCAGCAGCACACAGGGGGCTGGCGAGCAGTACTTC.